This TCR beta chain was recovered during a study of blood T cells in healthy people across ages. Study context: Roughly one uniquely barcoded beta molecule per two T cells was captured. The study's findings and limits: Roughly linear declines in TCR beta diversity per million T cells occurred with age.

With a J-beta primer mix and a sample-barcoded 5' primer, a second PCR ran about 6 to 11 cycles. The authors tagged each cDNA molecule using a template-switch adaptor with 12 random nucleotides. TCRdb recomputed calls from the 5' RACE reads with MiXCR, one row per CDR3 protein. The table includes just under 900,000 distinct CDR3 sequences, more than 25% detected once. The CDR3 is made up of 16 amino acids. Per the germline V gene, CDR1 is LNHDA and CDR2 is SQIVND (reference sequence). Trimming cost V 6 bases and J 3 bases, with 19 bases left between them. This clonotype occurred once. Its antigen is undetermined. A much larger clone sits a single nucleotide away, making a read error possible.

This clonotype was sampled from a woman older than 75 in good health. Sequencing was done on a sample of blood. The rearrangement joins TRBV19 to TRBJ2-3, with a tentative D call TRBD1 (6 bases). CDR3 bases: TGTGCCAGTAGCACCTCCTCAGGGGCGGGTACAGATACGCAGTATTTT. Translated, it gives CASSTSSGAGTDTQYF.